This T cell receptor (beta chain) originates from a study of cytomegalovirus exposure and HLA in healthy donors. The CDR3 is 15 amino acids. Per the germline V gene, CDR1 is SGHRS and CDR2 is YFSETQ. The germline V and J ends were trimmed by 4 bases and 5 bases, with 18 bases remaining between them. PCR was performed using 60 Vbeta and 13 Jbeta primers. TCRdb keeps only in-frame clones here, not all; method: immunoSEQ multiplex PCR. The table lists more than 110,000 clones, approximately 73% of them singletons. This clone turned up a few times. Sequencing used PBMCs. This receptor was identified in a woman aged 40 to 50 in good health and CMV-seronegative. V is TRBV5-1 and J is TRBJ1-1; TRBD1 is a possible D gene (5 bases). This chain's CDR3 is CASSLGMQGTTEAFF. CDR3 bases: TGCGCCAGCAGCCTGGGTATGCAGGGAACTACTGAAGCTTTCTTT.